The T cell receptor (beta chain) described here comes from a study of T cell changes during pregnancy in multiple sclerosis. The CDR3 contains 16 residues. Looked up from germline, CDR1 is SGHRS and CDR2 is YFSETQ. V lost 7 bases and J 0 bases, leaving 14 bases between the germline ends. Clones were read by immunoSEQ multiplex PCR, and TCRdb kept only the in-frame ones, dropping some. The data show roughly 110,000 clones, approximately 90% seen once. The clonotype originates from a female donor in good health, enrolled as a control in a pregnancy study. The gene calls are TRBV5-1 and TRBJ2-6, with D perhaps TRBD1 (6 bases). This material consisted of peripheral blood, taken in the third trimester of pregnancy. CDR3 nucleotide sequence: TGCGCCAGCTACGGACAGCGCGACTCTGGGGCCAACGTCCTGACTTTC. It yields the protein CASYGQRDSGANVLTF. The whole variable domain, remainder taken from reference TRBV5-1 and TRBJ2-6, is KAGVTQTPRYLIKTRGQQVTLSCSPISGHRSVSWYQQTPGQGLQFLFEYFSETQRNKGNFPGRFSGRQFSNSRSEMNVSTLELGDSALYLCASYGQRDSGANVLTFGAGSRLTVL.